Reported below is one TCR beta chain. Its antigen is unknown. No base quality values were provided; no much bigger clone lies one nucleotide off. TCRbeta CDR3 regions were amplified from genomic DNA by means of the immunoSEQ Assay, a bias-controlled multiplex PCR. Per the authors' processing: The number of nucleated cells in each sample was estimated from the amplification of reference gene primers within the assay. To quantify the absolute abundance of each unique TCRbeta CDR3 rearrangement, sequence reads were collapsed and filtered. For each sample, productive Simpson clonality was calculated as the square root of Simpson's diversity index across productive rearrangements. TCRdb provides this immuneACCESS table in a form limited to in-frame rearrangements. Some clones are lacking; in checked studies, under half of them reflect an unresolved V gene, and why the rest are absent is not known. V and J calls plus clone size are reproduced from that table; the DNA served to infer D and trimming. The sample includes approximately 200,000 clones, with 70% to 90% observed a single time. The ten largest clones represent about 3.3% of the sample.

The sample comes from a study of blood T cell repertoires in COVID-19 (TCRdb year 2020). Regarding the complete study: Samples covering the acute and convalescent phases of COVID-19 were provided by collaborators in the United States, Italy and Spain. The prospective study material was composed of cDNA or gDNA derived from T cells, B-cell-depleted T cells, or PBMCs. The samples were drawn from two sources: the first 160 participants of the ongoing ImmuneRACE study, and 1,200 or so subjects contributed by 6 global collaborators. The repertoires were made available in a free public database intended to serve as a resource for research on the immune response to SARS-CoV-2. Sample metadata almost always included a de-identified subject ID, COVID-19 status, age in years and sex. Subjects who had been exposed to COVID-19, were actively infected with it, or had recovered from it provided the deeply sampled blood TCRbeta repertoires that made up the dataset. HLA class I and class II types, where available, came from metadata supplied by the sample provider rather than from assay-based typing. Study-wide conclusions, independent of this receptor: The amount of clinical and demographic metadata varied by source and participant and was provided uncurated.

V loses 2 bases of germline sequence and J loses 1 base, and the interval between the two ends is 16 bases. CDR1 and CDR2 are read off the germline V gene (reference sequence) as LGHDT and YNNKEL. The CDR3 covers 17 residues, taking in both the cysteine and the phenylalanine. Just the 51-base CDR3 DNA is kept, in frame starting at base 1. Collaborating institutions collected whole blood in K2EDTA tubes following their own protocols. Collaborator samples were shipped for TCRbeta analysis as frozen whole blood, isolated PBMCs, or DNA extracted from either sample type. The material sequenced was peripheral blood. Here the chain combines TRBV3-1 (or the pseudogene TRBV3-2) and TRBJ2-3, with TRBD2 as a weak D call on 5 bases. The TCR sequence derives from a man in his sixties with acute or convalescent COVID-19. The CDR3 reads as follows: CASSQLLGSPGTDTQYF. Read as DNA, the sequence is TGTGCCAGCAGCCAACTACTTGGGAGCCCTGGCACAGATACGCAGTATTTT.